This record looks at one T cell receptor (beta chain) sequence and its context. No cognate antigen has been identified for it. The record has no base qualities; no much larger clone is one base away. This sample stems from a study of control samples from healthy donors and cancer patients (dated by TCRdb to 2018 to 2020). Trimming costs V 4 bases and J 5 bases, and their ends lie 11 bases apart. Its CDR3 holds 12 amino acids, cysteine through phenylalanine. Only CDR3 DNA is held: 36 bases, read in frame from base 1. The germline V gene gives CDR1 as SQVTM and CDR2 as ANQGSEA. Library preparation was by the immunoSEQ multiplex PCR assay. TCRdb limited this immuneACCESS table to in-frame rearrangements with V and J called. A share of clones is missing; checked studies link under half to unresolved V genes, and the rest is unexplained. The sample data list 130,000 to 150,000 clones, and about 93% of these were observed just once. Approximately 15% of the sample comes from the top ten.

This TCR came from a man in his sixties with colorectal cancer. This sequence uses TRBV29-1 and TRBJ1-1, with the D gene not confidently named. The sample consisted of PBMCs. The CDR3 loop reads CSVARSGTEAFF. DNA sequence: TGCAGCGTTGCAAGGTCTGGGACTGAAGCTTTCTTT.